The rows below give T cell receptor beta chains drawn from one sample of a study of blood T cell repertoires in COVID-19. TCRdb's table, derived via immunoSEQ multiplex PCR, lists solely in-frame clones and lacks some. The profile shows roughly 60,000 clones, more than 80% of them singletons. The source material was peripheral blood. These receptors were taken from a woman over 75 with active COVID-19. The CDR3 runs from the conserved cysteine through the conserved F or W. A D gene is named only where the DNA matches it firmly. Size tells how often a clone was seen (once, few, many) or the class of an expanded clone, and some rows leave it out.

v_gene	abundance	d_gene	j_gene	CDR3nt	CDR3aa
TRBV19	NA	TRBD1	TRBJ1-2	TGTGCCAGTAGTGAAGCAGGGGGCAGGGGCTATGGCTACACCTTC	CASSEAGGRGYGYTF
TRBV2	NA	TRBD1	TRBJ1-6	TGTGCCAGCAGGAGGACAGGGTTTAATTCACCCCTCCACTTT	CASRRTGFNSPLHF
TRBV11-2	NA	NA	TRBJ2-3	TGTGCCAGCAGCTTAAGGGGGTCCTACAGCACAGATACGCAGTATTTT	CASSLRGSYSTDTQYF
TRBV11-2	NA	NA	TRBJ2-5	TGTGCCAGCAGCCATCTACTAGCCAGCGGGCGGGAGACCCAGTACTTC	CASSHLLASGRETQYF
TRBV28	NA	NA	TRBJ2-7	TGTGCCAGCAGCCGCGGACTCCGCGAGCAGTACTTC	CASSRGLREQYF
TRBV18	NA	NA	TRBJ2-1	TGTGCCAGCTCACCCTCGGGGGAGCATCGTGAGCAGTTCTTC	CASSPSGEHREQFF
TRBV19	NA	NA	TRBJ1-4	TGTGCCAGTAGTCCCACCGGGGAAGTTTTTGAAAAACTGTTTTTT	CASSPTGEVFEKLFF
TRBV19	NA	NA	TRBJ2-2	TGTGCCAGTAGTAGCCCCCCGGAGTTAGACACCGGGGAGCTGTTTTTT	CASSSPPELDTGELFF
TRBV4-1	NA	TRBD2	TRBJ2-7	TGCGCCAGCAGCCAAGATTTGACTAGCGGGAGAGGTTGGGAGCAGTACTTC	CASSQDLTSGRGWEQYF
TRBV5-1	NA	NA	TRBJ2-7	TGCGCCAGCAGCTTGGTAGAGTCTTACGAGCAGTACTTC	CASSLVESYEQYF
TRBV5-1	once	TRBD2	TRBJ2-4	TGCGCCAGCAGCTTGGCCGGGGTAGCGGGAGATTTGAACATTCAGTACTTC	CASSLAGVAGDLNIQYF
TRBV4-1	NA	NA	TRBJ2-1	TGCGCCAGCAGCCAGTGGGAGGCCGGAAATGAGCAGTTCTTC	CASSQWEAGNEQFF
TRBV6-5	NA	NA	TRBJ1-3	TGTGCCAGCAGTTATGCGGGGTCCTCCTCTGGAAACACCATATATTTT	CASSYAGSSSGNTIYF
TRBV7-2	NA	NA	TRBJ1-6	TGTGCCAGCAGCTTACGACAGGCAGATAATTCACCCCTCCACTTT	CASSLRQADNSPLHF
TRBV5-1	NA	TRBD1	TRBJ1-6	TGCGCCAGCGGATTGACAGGGGTTGTAGGGAATTCACCCCTCCACTTT	CASGLTGVVGNSPLHF
TRBV5-1	NA	TRBD1	TRBJ2-1	TGCGCCAGCAGCAAAGGACAGGGGGGCTCCTACAATGAGCAGTTCTTC	CASSKGQGGSYNEQFF
TRBV5-4	NA	TRBD1	TRBJ2-2	TGTGCCAGCAGCACAGGGGTCACCGGGGAGCTGTTTTTT	CASSTGVTGELFF
TRBV5-4	few	NA	TRBJ1-2	TGTGCCAGCAGCTCTATCGACATCTATGGCTACACCTTC	CASSSIDIYGYTF
TRBV5-1	NA	NA	TRBJ2-2	TGCGCCAGCAGCTCCCTAGGGGGGGAAAGCACCGGGGAGCTGTTTTTT	CASSSLGGESTGELFF
TRBV6-5	NA	TRBD1	TRBJ2-7	TGTGCCAGCAGGCAAAGGGACAGACACTACGAGCAGTACTTC	CASRQRDRHYEQYF
TRBV7-9	NA	TRBD1	TRBJ2-5	TGTGCCAGCAGCTTAGGGACAGGGCAAGAGACCCAGTACTTC	CASSLGTGQETQYF
TRBV19	NA	NA	TRBJ2-1	TGTGCCAGTAGACCCCGGGCTAGGGGTAATGAGCAGTTCTTC	CASRPRARGNEQFF
TRBV6-4	NA	NA	TRBJ1-1	TGTGCCAGCAGTGCGACAGTGAACACTGAAGCTTTCTTT	CASSATVNTEAFF
TRBV3-1/TRBV3-2	NA	NA	TRBJ2-3	TGTGCCAGCAGCCTGACAGGTAGCACAGATACGCAGTATTTT	CASSLTGSTDTQYF
TRBV13	NA	TRBD1	TRBJ1-1	TGTGCCAGCAGCTCAACGACAGGGGCCGCCCTTATGAACACTGAAGCTTTCTTT	CASSSTTGAALMNTEAFF
TRBV5-1	NA	TRBD1	TRBJ1-4	TGCGCCAGCAGCCAGACAGGGGAAAATGAAAAACTGTTTTTT	CASSQTGENEKLFF
TRBV11-2	NA	TRBD2	TRBJ2-1	TGTGCCAGCAGCTTGGGGGGGGGTGGTTTCAGGAATGAGCAGTTCTTC	CASSLGGGGFRNEQFF
TRBV5-1	NA	TRBD2	TRBJ2-1	TGCGCCAGCAGCCCATTAGCGGGGGGGAGCTCCTACAATGAGCAGTTCTTC	CASSPLAGGSSYNEQFF
TRBV29-1	NA	NA	TRBJ1-3	TGCAGCGTCGGTACTAACTCTGGAAACACCATATATTTT	CSVGTNSGNTIYF